This T cell receptor (beta chain) was captured in a study of blood T cells in healthy people across ages. This clonotype was detected a few times. What it recognizes is unknown. The germline V gene encodes CDR1 MGHRA and CDR2 YSYEKL. V shed 0 bases and J shed 2 bases, with 16 bases lying between them. This CDR3 has 17 residues. Study results and limitations: Estimates of total diversity, which came from one million sequenced T cells, were considered to be underestimates. Long-lived donors exceeded aged donors in naive CD4+ cells and diversity.

The authors ran a second PCR of about 7 to 12 cycles using a sample-barcoded 5' primer and a J-beta primer mix. CDR3-containing paired-end reads numbered at least 2.5 million in each sample. TCRdb called the 5' RACE reads again in MiXCR, with one record for every CDR3 protein. Among under 950,000 distinct CDR3 sequences listed, roughly 20% were seen once. The sequenced sample consisted of blood. The chain carries TRBV4-1 and TRBJ2-5, with D uncertain. The receptor comes from a man aged 65 to 85 in good health. CDR3 protein: CASSQESPGAGQETQYF. The CDR3 bases are TGCGCCAGCAGCCAAGAAAGTCCCGGAGCAGGTCAAGAGACCCAGTACTTC.